Following are 7 T cell receptor beta chains from one sample sequenced in a study of shared clonotypes between healthy human individuals. Libraries were prepared by immunoSEQ multiplex PCR; TCRdb keeps only in-frame clonotypes and omits some of them. Counted here are about 1.5 million clones, 95% to 99% occurring once; the ten biggest clones make up around 0.45%. The specimen sequenced was naive CD4+ T cells sorted from blood. Subset in this sample: CD45RA+ positively selected. These receptors all stem from a man under 40 in good health.

The rearrangement joins TRBV6-6 to TRBJ1-5, with 8 bases aligning to TRBD1. Germline V gene sequence: CDR1 MNHNY, CDR2 SVGAGI (reference sequence). V gave up 5 bases and J gave up 4 bases; unmatched junction bases: 7. This CDR3 contains 15 residues. The CDR3 spells CASSSLDRGNQPQHF. The CDR3 DNA sequence: TGTGCCAGCAGTAGCCTAGACAGGGGAAATCAGCCCCAGCATTTT.

The chain couples TRBV18 to TRBJ1-2; D unclear. Per germline, CDR1 KGHSH and CDR2 LQKENI. This CDR3 has 12 amino acids. Between the trimmed V and J ends, which lost 4 bases and 8 bases, there was a span of 11 bases. The CDR3 sequence is CASSRSEEGYTF. CDR3 sequence (DNA): TGTGCCAGCTCACGATCGGAGGAAGGCTACACCTTC.

This sequence joins TRBV19 and TRBJ1-2, with no clear D. Germline V gene data show CDR1 as LNHDA and CDR2 as SQIVND (reference sequence). V was trimmed by 7 bases and J by 6 bases, leaving 9 bases between them. CDR3 length: 11 residues. The DNA of the CDR3 is TGTGCCAGTATGTCAGTTAATGGCTACACCTTC. Translated: CASMSVNGYTF.

The chain combines TRBV6-5 with TRBJ2-7; 10 bases are shared with TRBD2. The germline CDR1 and CDR2 sequences are MNHEY and SVGAGI. The trim removed 1 base at V and 5 bases at J, leaving 5 bases unmatched. The CDR3 loop spans 15 amino acids. The CDR3 nucleotides are TGTGCCAGCAGTTACTTGGGGGGACTAGCGAACGAGCAGTACTTC. It translates to CASSYLGGLANEQYF.

This chain connects TRBV6-4 to TRBJ2-1; 10 nucleotides match TRBD1. Trimming took 10 bases from V and 7 from J; bases not matched to a gene: 10. The CDR3 totals 14 residues. Germline CDR1 and CDR2: MRHNA and SNTAGT. For the CDR3, the DNA is TGTGCCACCTCGAGGGACAGGGGATGGAATGAGCAGTTCTTC. Its translation is CATSRDRGWNEQFF.

As regards this clone: The sample contains more than one DNA sequence encoding this CDR3. V usage is TRBV7-9 and J usage is TRBJ2-3; D not certain. Trimming removed 1 base at V and 4 bases at J, with 6 bases between. Germline V gene lookup returns CDR1 SEHNR and CDR2 FQNEAQ (reference sequence). This CDR3 has 13 residues. DNA of the CDR3: TGTGCCAGCAGCTTAGGAGGCGCAGATACGCAGTATTTT. It yields the protein CASSLGGADTQYF.

This chain uses TRBV15 with TRBJ2-1; TRBD1 aligns across 8 bases. Per germline, CDR1 LNHNV and CDR2 YYDKDF (reference sequence). Trimming took 8 bases from V and 6 from J; bases not matched to a gene: 9. The CDR3 contains 14 residues. This CDR3 reads CATVLGQGGNEQFF. The CDR3 DNA sequence: TGTGCCACCGTACTTGGACAGGGAGGCAATGAGCAGTTCTTC.